Below are 9 T cell receptor beta chains sequenced from a single sample in a study of blood T cell repertoires in COVID-19. Assay used: immunoSEQ multiplex PCR; TCRdb lists only in-frame clones, some missing. This sample has just over 300,000 clones, with over 85% found just once. The source material was peripheral blood. These receptors originate from a woman aged 25 to 39 with COVID-19, enrolled during active disease.

This chain links TRBV14 with TRBJ2-2; D is perhaps TRBD2 (5 bases). The CDR3 totals 15 residues. CDR1 SGHDN and CDR2 FVKESK come from the germline V gene. The V gene lost 1 base and the J gene lost 5 bases, with 11 bases spanning the gap. CDR3 sequence (DNA): TGTGCCAGCAGCCAAGTGGCGGGTTGGACCGGGGAGCTGTTTTTT. It is translated as CASSQVAGWTGELFF.

The chain couples TRBV28 to TRBJ2-7; 10 nucleotides align to TRBD1. The CDR3 runs to 15 residues. V lost 6 bases and J lost 3; bases outside the gene matches: 8. Germline loops: CDR1 MDHEN, CDR2 SYDVKM. For the CDR3, the DNA is TGTGCCAGCAGACCCCTCGGGACAGGGGTCTACGAGCAGTACTTC. Residues: CASRPLGTGVYEQYF.

The rearrangement links TRBV28 to TRBJ1-1; the D gene is possibly TRBD1 (5 bases). Germline CDR1 and CDR2: MDHEN and SYDVKM. The CDR3 loop spans 15 amino acids. Trimming stripped 5 bases from V and 11 bases from J, with 24 bases between. Here the CDR3 reads CASSPGGGQSLMAFF. CDR3 sequence (DNA): TGTGCCAGCAGTCCCGGGGGAGGGCAGAGCCTAATGGCTTTCTTT.

In this sample, this clone turned up many times. The V gene is TRBV19, the J gene TRBJ1-5; a possible D gene is TRBD1 (5 bases). V lost 3 bases and J lost 6, with 9 bases in between. The CDR3 has 13 residues. Germline V gives CDR1 LNHDA, CDR2 SQIVND (reference sequence). This CDR3 reads CASSIGGTQPQHF. DNA of the CDR3: TGTGCCAGTAGTATCGGGGGGACTCAGCCCCAGCATTTT.

V and J are TRBV5-1 and TRBJ2-1, with D possibly TRBD1 on 6 matching bases. With 3 bases removed from V and 4 bases from J, the gap between germline ends came to 8 bases. CDR1 SGHRS and CDR2 YFSETQ come from the germline V gene. The CDR3 runs to 13 residues. The CDR3 reads CASSSGTYNEQFF. The CDR3 DNA reads as TGCGCCAGCAGCTCCGGGACATACAATGAGCAGTTCTTC.

The chain uses TRBV10-2 and TRBJ1-2, with TRBD1 identical over 9 bases. The CDR3 contains 15 residues. Trimming took 6 bases from V and 2 from J; bases not matched to a gene: 7. Germline V gene data show CDR1 as WSHSY and CDR2 as SAAADI. DNA for the CDR3: TGCGCCAGCAGGCAGACAGGGGGTTCGAACTATGGCTACACCTTC. This encodes CASRQTGGSNYGYTF.

This clone occurred once. This chain connects TRBV7-9 to TRBJ1-6, with 7 bases that match TRBD1. Germline V lookup: CDR1 SEHNR, CDR2 FQNEAQ (reference sequence). This CDR3 region has 17 residues. The junction had 13 bases not matched to a gene; V was cut back by 6 bases and J by 5 bases. The CDR3 nucleotides are TGTGCCAGCAGAAGTGGGACAGCCTCAAGTAATAATTCACCCCTCCACTTT. This encodes CASRSGTASSNNSPLHF.

The V call is TRBV3-1 (or the pseudogene TRBV3-2), the J call TRBJ1-2; D gene ambiguous. CDR3 length: 14 residues. V lost 1 base and J lost 2, with 8 bases in between. Germline CDR1 is LGHDT and CDR2 is YNNKEL (reference sequence). Written as DNA, the CDR3 is TGTGCCAGCAGCCAAGTTCGAGGGAACTATGGCTACACCTTC. This gives the protein CASSQVRGNYGYTF.

CDR3 DNA sequence: TGCGCCAGCAGCCCACGGACAGGGGAGGGGGCTGAAGCTTTCTTT. The encoded protein is CASSPRTGEGAEAFF. V gene TRBV4-1 combines with J gene TRBJ1-1, with 9 bases identical to TRBD1. The CDR3 length is 15 residues. The V segment lost 4 bases and the J segment 6 bases; nucleotides outside the gene matches: 9. Germline V lookup: CDR1 MGHRA, CDR2 YSYEKL.